This T cell receptor beta chain was obtained from a study of blood T cell repertoires in COVID-19. For the study at large: Samples of COVID-19 (acute and convalescent) were obtained from the United States, Italy and Spain. PBMCs, B-cell-depleted T cells, or T cells provided the cDNA or gDNA that made up the material.

Per germline, CDR1 MNHEY and CDR2 SVGEGT. With V trimmed by 5 bases and J by 2 bases, 2 bases remained unmatched. The CDR3 runs to 15 residues. Per the authors' pipeline: Counts of nucleated cells, estimated from reference gene primer amplification, were obtained. Only in-frame clones appear in the TCRdb table, and some are missing; sequencing was by immunoSEQ multiplex PCR. Clone size and V and J calls were adopted from that table, with D and trimming inferred from the DNA. The sample contains 300,000 to 350,000 clones, 65% to 85% of which appear only once. J is TRBJ2-6 and V is TRBV6-2 or TRBV6-3; TRBD2 aligns across 8 bases. The sample consisted of peripheral blood. The origin of this receptor is a man aged 25-40 years with active or convalescent COVID-19. The CDR3 reads CASSTTSAGANVLTF. In DNA, the CDR3 is TGTGCCAGCAGTACGACTAGCGCTGGGGCCAACGTCCTGACTTTC.